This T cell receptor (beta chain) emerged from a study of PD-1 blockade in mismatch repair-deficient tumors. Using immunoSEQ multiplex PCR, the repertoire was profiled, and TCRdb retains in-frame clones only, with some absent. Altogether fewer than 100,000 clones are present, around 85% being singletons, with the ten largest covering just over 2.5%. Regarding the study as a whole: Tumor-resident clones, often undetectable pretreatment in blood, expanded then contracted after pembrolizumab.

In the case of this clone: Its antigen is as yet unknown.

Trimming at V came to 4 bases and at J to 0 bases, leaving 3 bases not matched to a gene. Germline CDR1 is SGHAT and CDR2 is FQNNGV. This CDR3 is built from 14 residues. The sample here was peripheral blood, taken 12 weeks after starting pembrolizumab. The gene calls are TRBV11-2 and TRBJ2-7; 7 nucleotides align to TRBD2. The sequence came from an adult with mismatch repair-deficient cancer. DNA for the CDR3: TGTGCCAGCAGCTCCACTAGCGTCTCCTACGAGCAGTACTTC. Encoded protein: CASSSTSVSYEQYF.